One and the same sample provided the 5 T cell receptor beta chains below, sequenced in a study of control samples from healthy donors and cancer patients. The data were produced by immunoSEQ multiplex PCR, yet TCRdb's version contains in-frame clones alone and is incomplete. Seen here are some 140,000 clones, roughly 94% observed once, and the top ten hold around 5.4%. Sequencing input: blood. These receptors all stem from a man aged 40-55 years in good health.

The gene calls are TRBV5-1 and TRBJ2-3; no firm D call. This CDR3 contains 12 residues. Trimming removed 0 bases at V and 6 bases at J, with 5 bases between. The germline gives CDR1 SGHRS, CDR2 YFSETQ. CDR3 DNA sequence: TGCGCCAGCAGCTTGGCCAGGGATACGCAGTATTTT. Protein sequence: CASSLARDTQYF.

CDR3 protein: CASSPTRNTEAFF. The CDR3 DNA reads TGTGCCAGCAGTCCGACAAGGAACACTGAAGCTTTCTTT. The rearrangement joins TRBV7-8 to TRBJ1-1; D remains unclear. The CDR3 spans 13 residues. The V end lost 6 bases, the J end lost 1 base, and 9 bases lay between the germline ends. Per the germline V gene, CDR1 is SGHVS and CDR2 is FQNEAQ. Complete variable domain (other parts from reference TRBV7-8 and TRBJ1-1): GAGVSQSPRYKVAKRGQDVALRCDPISGHVSLFWYQQALGQGPEFLTYFQNEAQLDKSGLPSDRFFAERPEGSVSTLKIQRTQQEDSAVYLCASSPTRNTEAFFGQGTRLTVV.

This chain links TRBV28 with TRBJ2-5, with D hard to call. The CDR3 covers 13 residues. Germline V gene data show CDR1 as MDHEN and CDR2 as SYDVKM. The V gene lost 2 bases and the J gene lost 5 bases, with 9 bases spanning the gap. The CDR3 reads CASSLDRVETQYF. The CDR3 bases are TGTGCCAGCAGTTTAGATAGGGTTGAGACCCAGTACTTC.

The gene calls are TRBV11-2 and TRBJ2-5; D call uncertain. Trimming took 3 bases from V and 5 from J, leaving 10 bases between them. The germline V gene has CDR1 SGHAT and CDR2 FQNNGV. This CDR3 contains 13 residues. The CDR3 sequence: CASSFASSETQYF. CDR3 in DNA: TGTGCCAGCAGCTTTGCTTCCTCCGAGACCCAGTACTTC.

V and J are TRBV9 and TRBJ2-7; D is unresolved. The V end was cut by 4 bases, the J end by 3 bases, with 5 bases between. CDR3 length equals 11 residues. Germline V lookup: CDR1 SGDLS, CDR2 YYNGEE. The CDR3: CASSLYYEQYF. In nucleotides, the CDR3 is TGTGCCAGCAGCTTATACTACGAGCAGTACTTC. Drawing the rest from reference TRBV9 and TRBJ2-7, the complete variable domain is DSGVTQTPKHLITATGQRVTLRCSPRSGDLSVYWYQQSLDQGLQFLIQYYNGEERAKGNILERFSAQQFPDLHSELNLSSLELGDSALYFCASSLYYEQYFGPGTRLTVT.